This TCR beta chain was captured by sequencing in a study of blood T cell repertoires in COVID-19. Background on the study: Samples taken during acute and convalescent COVID-19 were collected in the United States, Italy and Spain. Sources were T cells, B-cell-depleted T cells, or PBMCs; the material itself was cDNA or gDNA.

This clone was observed many times. In the authors' methods: Reference gene primer amplification gave nucleated cell count estimates. The method was immunoSEQ multiplex PCR; TCRdb's version includes in-frame clones alone and lacks a portion of them. V, J and clone size are those of that table, while D and trimming were read from the DNA. Among more than 85,000 clones listed, around 74% were seen once. CDR3 length: 16 residues. Trimming stripped 4 bases from V and 3 bases from J, with 17 bases between. Germline assignment: CDR1 KGHDR and CDR2 SFDVKD. This clonotype was obtained from a woman aged 70-85 years with acute or convalescent COVID-19. Sequencing used peripheral blood. The chain is built from TRBV24-1 and TRBJ1-2, with TRBD1 as a possible D gene (6 bases). The CDR3: CATSDTGTPGDYGYTF. The CDR3 DNA is TGTGCCACCAGTGACACTGGGACACCTGGGGACTATGGCTACACCTTC.